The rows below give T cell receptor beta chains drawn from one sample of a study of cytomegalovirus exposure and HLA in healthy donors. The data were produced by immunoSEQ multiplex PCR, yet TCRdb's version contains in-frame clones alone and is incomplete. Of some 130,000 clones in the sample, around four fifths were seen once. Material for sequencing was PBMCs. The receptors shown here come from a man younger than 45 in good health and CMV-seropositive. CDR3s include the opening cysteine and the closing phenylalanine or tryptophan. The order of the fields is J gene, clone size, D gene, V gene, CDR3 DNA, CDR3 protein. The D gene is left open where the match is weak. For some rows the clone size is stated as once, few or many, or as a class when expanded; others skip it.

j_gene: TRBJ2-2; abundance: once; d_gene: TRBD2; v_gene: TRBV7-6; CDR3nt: TGTGCCAGCAGCCCACTAGCGGGAGGCACCACCGGGGAGCTGTTTTTT; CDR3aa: CASSPLAGGTTGELFF
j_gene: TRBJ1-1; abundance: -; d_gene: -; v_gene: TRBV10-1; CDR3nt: TGCGCCAGCAGTGAGGGAAGGGGCACTGAAGCTTTCTTT; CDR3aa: CASSEGRGTEAFF
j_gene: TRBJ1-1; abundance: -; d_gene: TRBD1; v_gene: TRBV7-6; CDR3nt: TGTGCCAGCAGTCCAGACAGGGGGCAGAACACTGAAGCTTTCTTT; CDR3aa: CASSPDRGQNTEAFF
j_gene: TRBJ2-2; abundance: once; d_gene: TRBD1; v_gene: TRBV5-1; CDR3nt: TGCGCCAGCAGCCCGGGACAGACTCCGAACACCGGGGAGCTGTTTTTT; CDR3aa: CASSPGQTPNTGELFF
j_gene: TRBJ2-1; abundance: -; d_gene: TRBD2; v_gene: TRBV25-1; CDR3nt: TGTGCCAGCAGTGAGTCTAGCGGGAGGGGTCGCAATGAGCAGTTCTTC; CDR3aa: CASSESSGRGRNEQFF
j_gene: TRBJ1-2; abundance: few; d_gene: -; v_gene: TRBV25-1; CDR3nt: TGTGCCAGCAGTCTAAGCGACCGTCGGGGCTACACCTTC; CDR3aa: CASSLSDRRGYTF
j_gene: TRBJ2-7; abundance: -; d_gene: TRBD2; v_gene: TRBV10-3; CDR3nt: TGTGCCATCAGTGGTCAAGAGCGGGAGGGAGGCCACGAGCAGTACTTC; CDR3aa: CAISGQEREGGHEQYF
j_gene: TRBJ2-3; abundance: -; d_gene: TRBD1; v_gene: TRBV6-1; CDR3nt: TGTGCCAGCAGCGTAACCTCGACAGGGGATACGCAGTATTTT; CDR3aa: CASSVTSTGDTQYF
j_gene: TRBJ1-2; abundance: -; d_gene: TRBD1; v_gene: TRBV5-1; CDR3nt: TGCGCCAGCAGCGCACAGGGGGACTATGGCTACACCTTC; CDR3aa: CASSAQGDYGYTF
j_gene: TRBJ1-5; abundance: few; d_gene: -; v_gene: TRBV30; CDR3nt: TGTGCCTGGAGTGGCGGTAGGAATCAAGGCCAGCATTTT; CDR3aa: CAWSGGRNQGQHF
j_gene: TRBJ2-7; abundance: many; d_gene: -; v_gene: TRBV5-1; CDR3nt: TGCGCCAGCAGCTCCCAGGGCTACGAGCAGTACTTC; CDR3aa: CASSSQGYEQYF
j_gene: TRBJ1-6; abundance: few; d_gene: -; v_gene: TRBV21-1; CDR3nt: TGTGCCAGCAGCAAAAGGGAGCGCAGGATTCACTCCTTCTCCTATAATTCACCCCTCCACTTT; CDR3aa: CASSKRERRIHSFSYNSPLHF
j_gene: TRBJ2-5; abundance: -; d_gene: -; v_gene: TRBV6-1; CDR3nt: TGTGCCAGCAGTACGGGTGGTGAGACCCAGTACTTC; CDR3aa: CASSTGGETQYF
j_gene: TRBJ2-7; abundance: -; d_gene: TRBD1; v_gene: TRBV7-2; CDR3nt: TGTGCCAGCAGCTTAGGGCAGGGGGCGGCCTACGAGCAGTACTTC; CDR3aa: CASSLGQGAAYEQYF
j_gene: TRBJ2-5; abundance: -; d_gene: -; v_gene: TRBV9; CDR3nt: TGTGCCAGCAGCGTAGTGTGGAGAGAGACCCAGTACTTC; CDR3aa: CASSVVWRETQYF
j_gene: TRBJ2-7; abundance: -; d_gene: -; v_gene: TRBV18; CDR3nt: TGTGCCAGCTCACCACCAACTACCGCCTACGAGCAGTACTTC; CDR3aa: CASSPPTTAYEQYF
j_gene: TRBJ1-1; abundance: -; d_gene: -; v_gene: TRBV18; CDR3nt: TGTGCCAGCTCACTAGCGGGACAGAACACTGAAGCTTTCTTT; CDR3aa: CASSLAGQNTEAFF
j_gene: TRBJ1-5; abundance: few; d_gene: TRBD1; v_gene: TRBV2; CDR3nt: TGTGCCAGCACTGACAGGGGGAGCGCCCAGCATTTT; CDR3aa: CASTDRGSAQHF
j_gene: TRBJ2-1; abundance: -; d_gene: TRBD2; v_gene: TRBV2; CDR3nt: TGTGCCAGCAGTGAACCAGCGGGAGGGGCTAGTGAGCAGTTCTTC; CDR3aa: CASSEPAGGASEQFF
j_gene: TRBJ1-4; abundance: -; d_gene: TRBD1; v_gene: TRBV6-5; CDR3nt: TGTGCCAGCAGTCGACAGGGGTGGCGTGAAAAACTGTTTTTT; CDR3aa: CASSRQGWREKLFF
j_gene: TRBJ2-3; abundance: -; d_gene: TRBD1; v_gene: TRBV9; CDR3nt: TGTGCCAGCAGCGATATCCGGGACAGGGGTTTTCATACGCAGTATTTT; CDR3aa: CASSDIRDRGFHTQYF
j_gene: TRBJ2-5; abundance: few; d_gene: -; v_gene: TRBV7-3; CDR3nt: TGTGCCAGCAGCTTGACTGGAACCCAAGAGACCCAGTACTTC; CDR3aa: CASSLTGTQETQYF
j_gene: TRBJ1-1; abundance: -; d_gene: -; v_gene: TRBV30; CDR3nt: TGTGCCTGTAGACAGCTTAACACTGAAGCTTTCTTT; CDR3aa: CACRQLNTEAFF
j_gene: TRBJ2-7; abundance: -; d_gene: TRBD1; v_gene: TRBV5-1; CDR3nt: TGCGCCAGCAGCTTATTCGACGACAGGGGGCGCGTATACGAGCAGTACTTC; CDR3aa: CASSLFDDRGRVYEQYF
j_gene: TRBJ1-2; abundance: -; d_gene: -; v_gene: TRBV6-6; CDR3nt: TGTGCCAGCAGTTTGAACGGTTATGGCTACACCTTC; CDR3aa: CASSLNGYGYTF
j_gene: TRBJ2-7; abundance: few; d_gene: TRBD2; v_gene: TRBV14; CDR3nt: TGTGCCAGCAGCCAACCGGGACTAGCGGGAGGGAAGTACGAGCAGTACTTC; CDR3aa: CASSQPGLAGGKYEQYF
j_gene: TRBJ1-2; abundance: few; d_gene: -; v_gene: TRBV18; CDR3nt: TGTGCCAGCTCACCTCGGAACAGAGATGGCTACACCTTC; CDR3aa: CASSPRNRDGYTF
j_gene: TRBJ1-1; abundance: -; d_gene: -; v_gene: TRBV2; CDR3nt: TGTGCCAGCAAGACAGGCGATAACACTGAAGCTTTCTTT; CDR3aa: CASKTGDNTEAFF
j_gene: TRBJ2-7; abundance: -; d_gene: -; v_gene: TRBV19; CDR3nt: TGTGCCAGTAGTATAGTAGCAGGGGCCTACGAGCAGTACTTC; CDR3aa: CASSIVAGAYEQYF
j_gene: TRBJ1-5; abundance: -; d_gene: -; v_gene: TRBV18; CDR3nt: TGTGCCAGCTCACCGGGGACACTCGATAGCAATCAGCCCCAGCATTTT; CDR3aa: CASSPGTLDSNQPQHF
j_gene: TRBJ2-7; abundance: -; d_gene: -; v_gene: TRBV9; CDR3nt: TGTGCCAGCAGCGTAGAGGCAGGCCCCTACGAGCAGTACTTC; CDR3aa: CASSVEAGPYEQYF
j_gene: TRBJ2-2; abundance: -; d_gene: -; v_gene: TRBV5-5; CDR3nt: TGTGCCAGCAGCTTACTCCACACCGGGGAGCTGTTTTTT; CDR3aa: CASSLLHTGELFF
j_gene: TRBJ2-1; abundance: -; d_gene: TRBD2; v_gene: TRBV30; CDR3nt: TGTGCCTGGACCGGGGGGTATTCTTCTCACAATGAGCAGTTCTTC; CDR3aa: CAWTGGYSSHNEQFF
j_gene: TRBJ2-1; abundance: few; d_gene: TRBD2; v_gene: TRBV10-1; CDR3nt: TGCGCCAGCAGTGAAACTAGCGGGACCGGTGAGCAGTTCTTC; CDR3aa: CASSETSGTGEQFF
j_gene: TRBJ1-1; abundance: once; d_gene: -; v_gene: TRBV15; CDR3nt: TGTGCCACCAGCAGCAGGGCGGGCGGAGGGACTGAAGCTTTCTTT; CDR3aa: CATSSRAGGGTEAFF
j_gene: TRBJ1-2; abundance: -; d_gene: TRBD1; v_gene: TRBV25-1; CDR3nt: TGTGCCAGCAGTGCTGGACAGGGATACTATGGCTACACCTTC; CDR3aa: CASSAGQGYYGYTF
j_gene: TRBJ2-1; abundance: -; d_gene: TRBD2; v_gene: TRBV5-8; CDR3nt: TGTGCCAGCAGCTCCAGACTAGCGGGGGGGTACAATGAGCAGTTCTTC; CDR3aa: CASSSRLAGGYNEQFF
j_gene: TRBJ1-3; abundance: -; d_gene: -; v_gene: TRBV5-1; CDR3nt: TGCGCCAGCAGCTTGGACGGTGGGAGTAGAAACACCATATATTTT; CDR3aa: CASSLDGGSRNTIYF
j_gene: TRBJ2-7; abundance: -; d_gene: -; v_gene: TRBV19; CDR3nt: TGTGCCAGTAGTCGGCGGGGTAGCTCCTACGAGCAGTACTTC; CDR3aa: CASSRRGSSYEQYF
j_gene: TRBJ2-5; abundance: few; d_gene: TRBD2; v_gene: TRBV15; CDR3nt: TGTGCCACCAGCAGAGTAGCGGGGGGCCCGGAGACCCAGTACTTC; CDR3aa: CATSRVAGGPETQYF
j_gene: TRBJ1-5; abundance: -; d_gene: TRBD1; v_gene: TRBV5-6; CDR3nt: TGTGCCAGCAGCTTGGTTCGGCAGGGGGGACAGCCCCAGCATTTT; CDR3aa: CASSLVRQGGQPQHF
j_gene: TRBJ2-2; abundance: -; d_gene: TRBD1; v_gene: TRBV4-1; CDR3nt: TGCGCCAGCAGCCAAGAGAGCTCGACAGGGGGCAGCACCGGGGAGCTGTTTTTT; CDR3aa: CASSQESSTGGSTGELFF
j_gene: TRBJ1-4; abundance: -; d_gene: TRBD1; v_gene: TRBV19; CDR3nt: TGTGCCAGTCGAACAGGGGCTGCTAATGAAAAACTGTTTTTT; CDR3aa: CASRTGAANEKLFF
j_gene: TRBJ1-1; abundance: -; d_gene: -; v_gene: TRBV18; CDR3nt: TGTGCCAGCTCACCAACTTCGCAGGGTGAAGCTTTCTTT; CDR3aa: CASSPTSQGEAFF
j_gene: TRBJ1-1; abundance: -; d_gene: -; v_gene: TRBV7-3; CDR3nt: TGTGCCAGCAGCATGGACACAGGTGAAGCTTTCTTT; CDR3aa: CASSMDTGEAFF
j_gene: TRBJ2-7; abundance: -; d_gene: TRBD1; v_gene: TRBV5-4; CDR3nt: TGTGCCAGCAGCTTGGCCGTACAGGGGGGCACTTACGAGCAGTACTTC; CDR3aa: CASSLAVQGGTYEQYF
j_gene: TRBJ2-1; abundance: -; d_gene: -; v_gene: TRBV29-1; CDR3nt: TGCAGCGTTGAAGAGTGGGAGGGGGAGAATGAGCAGTTCTTC; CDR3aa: CSVEEWEGENEQFF
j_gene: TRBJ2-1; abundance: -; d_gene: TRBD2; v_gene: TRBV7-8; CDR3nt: TGTGCCAGCAGCCCCCGAGGGCGGGAGGGGAATGAGCAGTTCTTC; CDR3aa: CASSPRGREGNEQFF
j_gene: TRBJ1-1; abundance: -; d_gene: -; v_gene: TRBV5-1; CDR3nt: TGCGCCAGCAGCTTGGGGGGGGGAGTTGAAGCTTTCTTT; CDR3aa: CASSLGGGVEAFF
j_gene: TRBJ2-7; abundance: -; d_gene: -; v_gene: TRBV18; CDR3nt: TGTGCCAGCTCACCACCGGGCAGGACCTACGAGCAGTACTTC; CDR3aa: CASSPPGRTYEQYF
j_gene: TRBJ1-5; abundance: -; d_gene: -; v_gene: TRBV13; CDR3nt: TGTGCCAGCAGCCAAGGCAGGGGAGGCAATCAGCCCCAGCATTTT; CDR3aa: CASSQGRGGNQPQHF
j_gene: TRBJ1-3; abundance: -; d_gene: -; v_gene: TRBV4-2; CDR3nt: TGTGCCAGCAGCCAAGATGGGGGGAATGGAAACACCATATATTTT; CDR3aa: CASSQDGGNGNTIYF
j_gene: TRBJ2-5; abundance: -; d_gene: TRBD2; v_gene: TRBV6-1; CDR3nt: TGTGCCAGCAAAAGAGTACTAGCGTCCCGTGAGACCCAGTACTTC; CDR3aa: CASKRVLASRETQYF
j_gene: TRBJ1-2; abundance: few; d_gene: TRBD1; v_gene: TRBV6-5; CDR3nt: TGTGCCAGCAGGTCGACAGGGGACTATGGCTACACCTTC; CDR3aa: CASRSTGDYGYTF
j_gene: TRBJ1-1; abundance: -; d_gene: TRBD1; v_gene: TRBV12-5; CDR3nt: TGTGCTAGTGGTTTACCATTGACAGGGCGAGGCACTGAAGCTTTCTTT; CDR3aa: CASGLPLTGRGTEAFF